The 19 T cell receptor beta chains presented below share a single source sample, sequenced in a study of blood T cell repertoires in COVID-19. Only in-frame clones appear in the TCRdb table, and some are missing; sequencing was by immunoSEQ multiplex PCR. The table has approximately 200,000 clones, about 80% seen once. The sequenced sample consisted of peripheral blood. Receptors originate from a woman aged 55-70 years with acute or convalescent COVID-19.

This chain uses TRBV18 with TRBJ1-5, with TRBD1 matching over 7 bases. Trimming cost V 6 bases and J 2 bases; bases outside gene matches: 4. The CDR3 runs 14 residues. Per the germline V gene, CDR1 is KGHSH and CDR2 is LQKENI. The CDR3 nucleotides read TGTGCCAGCTCGCGACAGGGCGGCAATCAGCCCCAGCATTTT. Translation gives CASSRQGGNQPQHF.

This clone was seen more than once but under ten times. J is TRBJ1-6 and V is TRBV3-1 (or the pseudogene TRBV3-2); possible D gene TRBD1, 5 bases. The CDR3 length is 14 residues. CDR1 LGHDT and CDR2 YNNKEL come from the germline V gene (reference sequence). V lost 6 bases to trimming and J lost 3 bases, with 9 bases between them. CDR3 amino acids: CASSRGFYNSPLHF. DNA of the CDR3: TGTGCCAGCAGTCGGGGGTTCTATAATTCACCCCTCCACTTT.

The CDR3 region is CASSEALKGVRNYGYTF. CDR3 coding DNA: TGTGCCAGCAGTGAAGCCTTAAAGGGGGTGAGAAACTATGGCTACACCTTC. V is TRBV6-1 and J is TRBJ1-2; D possibly corresponds to TRBD1 (6 bases). Germline V gene lookup returns CDR1 MNHNS and CDR2 SASEGT. V dropped 0 bases and J dropped 2 bases, with 16 bases sitting between them. This CDR3 contains 17 residues.

The chain joins TRBV15 to TRBJ1-2, with 9 bases aligning to TRBD1. The germline gives CDR1 LNHNV, CDR2 YYDKDF (reference sequence). Trimming took 3 bases from V and 7 from J; bases not matched to a gene: 6. The CDR3 is made up of 14 amino acids. The CDR3: CATSSGQGLTGYTF. The CDR3 DNA sequence: TGTGCCACCAGCAGCGGACAGGGGCTTACTGGCTACACCTTC.

This clone was found a few times. This chain connects TRBV12-3 or TRBV12-4 to TRBJ2-2; the D gene is possibly TRBD1 (5 bases). V lost 6 bases, J lost 2 bases, and 7 bases lay in between. This CDR3 has 13 amino acids. DNA for the CDR3: TGTGCCAGCAGGACAGTTAACACCGGGGAGCTGTTTTTT. It translates to CASRTVNTGELFF.

This chain joins TRBV3-1 (or the pseudogene TRBV3-2) and TRBJ1-1; D unclear. Trimming left V 5 bases short and J 6 bases short, with 25 bases between. The CDR3 covers 17 residues. Germline CDR1 is LGHDT and CDR2 is YNNKEL (reference sequence). CDR3 loop: CASSNPSAASTTPEAFF. The DNA of the CDR3 is TGTGCCAGCAGCAATCCGTCGGCGGCTAGTACCACGCCTGAAGCTTTCTTT.

V and J are TRBV5-4 and TRBJ1-2; 9 nucleotides align to TRBD1. From germline, CDR1 is SGHNT and CDR2 YYREEE (reference sequence). V was pared by 2 bases and J by 7 bases, with 3 bases of the junction left unmatched. This CDR3 has 13 amino acids. The DNA for the CDR3 is TGTGCCAGCAGCTTCGGGACAGGGTCTGGCTACACCTTC. It translates to CASSFGTGSGYTF.

The chain is built from TRBV7-2 and TRBJ1-2, with 7 bases fitting TRBD1. CDR3 length: 14 residues. Germline values: CDR1 SGHTA, CDR2 FQGNSA. J gave up 2 bases and V 1 base, and 1 base lay outside the gene matches. CDR3 coding DNA: TGTGCCAGCAGCTTAGTGACAGGGAACTATGGCTACACCTTC. It encodes CASSLVTGNYGYTF.

This rearrangement joins TRBV2 to TRBJ1-6; D is possibly TRBD1 (5 bases). V was cut by 3 bases and J by 9 bases, with 12 bases left in between. Germline V gives CDR1 SNHLY, CDR2 FYNNEI. CDR3 length: 14 residues. In DNA form, the CDR3 reads TGTGCCAGCAGTGAGGGGCACTGGGGTTCACCCCTCCACTTT. It codes for CASSEGHWGSPLHF.

The V call is TRBV28, the J call TRBJ1-2; maybe TRBD1 (5 bases). Germline values: CDR1 MDHEN, CDR2 SYDVKM. The V end lost 8 bases, the J end lost 4 bases, and 11 bases lay between the germline ends. There are 12 residues in the CDR3. The CDR3 reads CASQGVGYGYTF. The CDR3 DNA is TGTGCCAGCCAAGGGGTGGGCTATGGCTACACCTTC.

This clone was seen just once. The rearrangement uses TRBV12-5 and TRBJ1-1; D remains unclear. Looked up from germline, CDR1 is LGHNT and CDR2 is FRNRAP. V was cut by 5 bases and J by 2 bases, with 21 bases left in between. CDR3 length: 17 amino acids. Written as DNA, the CDR3 is TGTGCTAGTGGTACCAGTGCGGTCTATGAACTTAACACTGAAGCTTTCTTT. Translating gives CASGTSAVYELNTEAFF.

This chain joins TRBV6-1 and TRBJ1-2; TRBD1 matches 7 bases. Germline CDR1 is MNHNS and CDR2 is SASEGT. The junction had 9 bases not matched to a gene; V was cut back by 3 bases and J by 2 bases. This CDR3 has 16 residues. For the CDR3, the DNA is TGTGCCAGCAGTGAGACCCCGGGACAGTCAAACTATGGCTACACCTTC. Translated, it gives CASSETPGQSNYGYTF.

The J gene is TRBJ1-3, the V gene TRBV30; 8 bases are shared with TRBD1. CDR3 size: 14 residues. V gave up 5 bases and J gave up 11 bases; unmatched junction bases: 14. The V gene's germline CDR1 is GTSNPN and CDR2 SVGIG (reference sequence). The CDR3 DNA reads as TGTGCCTGGCGAGACAGGGGCATCATAGGGGCCATATATTTT. It is translated as CAWRDRGIIGAIYF.

This chain connects TRBV28 to TRBJ2-1, with 12 positions matching TRBD2. Germline CDR1 is MDHEN and CDR2 is SYDVKM. J lost 12 bases, V lost 6 bases, and 18 bases had no gene match. This CDR3 has 17 residues. The CDR3 region has the DNA TGTGCCAGCAGCGGCACAAAGAAAGGACTAGCGGGGATGGGGCAGTTCTTC. Amino acids: CASSGTKKGLAGMGQFF.

The CDR3 nucleotides read TGTGCCAGCAGCGTAACTAGCGGGGCCTTTTACACCGGGGAGCTGTTTTTT. Protein: CASSVTSGAFYTGELFF. The chain combines TRBV9 with TRBJ2-2; 10 bases are a match to TRBD2. The germline V gene encodes CDR1 SGDLS and CDR2 YYNGEE. V trimming: 1 base; J trimming: 3 bases; junction bases outside the gene matches: 6. The CDR3 covers 17 residues.

The DNA of the CDR3 is TGTGCCAGCTTCCTACCCGGGGCAGGGGCTGGCTACACCTTC. Protein sequence: CASFLPGAGAGYTF. The V and J genes are TRBV6-5 and TRBJ1-2; perhaps TRBD1 as D (6 bases). The CDR3 is 14 amino acids. Trimming shortened V by 8 bases and J by 7 bases, and 20 bases separated the two germline ends. Germline CDR1 is MNHEY and CDR2 is SVGAGI.

This clone was recorded once. Written as DNA, the CDR3 is TGTGCCAGCAGCTTAGACCCGGTCCACTCCTCTGGAAACACCATATATTTT. Translation: CASSLDPVHSSGNTIYF. The gene calls are TRBV7-2 and TRBJ1-3; D not certain. Germline lookup yields CDR1 SGHTA and CDR2 FQGNSA. The CDR3 has 17 residues. Trimming shortened V by 1 base and J by 0 bases, and 13 bases separated the two germline ends.

J is TRBJ2-7 and V is TRBV29-1; TRBD2 might be the D (6 bases). V dropped 7 bases and J dropped 5 bases, with 21 bases sitting between them. CDR3 length equals 14 residues. Germline V gene data show CDR1 as SQVTM and CDR2 as ANQGSEA. CDR3 region: CSASRDSATHEQYF. In DNA form, the CDR3 reads TGCAGCGCGAGCCGGGACTCAGCTACCCACGAGCAGTACTTC.

The chain has TRBV11-2 and TRBJ2-3, with D unclear. Germline-derived CDR1 and CDR2 are SGHAT and FQNNGV. V lost 5 bases and J 1 base, leaving 10 bases between the germline ends. CDR3 size: 14 residues. The CDR3 loop is CASSRGAGTDTQYF. The CDR3 DNA reads as TGTGCCAGCAGCCGAGGTGCAGGCACAGATACGCAGTATTTT.